This T cell receptor beta chain was sequenced for a study of shared T cell receptors in the human thymus. Some clones are missing from TCRdb's copy, which holds only in-frame ones; the method was immunoSEQ multiplex PCR. The data contain 650,000 to 950,000 clones, approximately 83% of them singletons. This sample was shared with a second study, whose subject was human thymus T cells. That paper adds: Thymic and blood repertoires seemed to show skewed V and J gene use.

The TCR was taken from a girl under two years old with a congenital heart defect. Sample: thymocytes.

Written as DNA, the CDR3 is TGTGCCAGCAGCTTCGACGGGACTAGCGGGGGAGATACGCAGTATTTT. Amino acid sequence: CASSFDGTSGGDTQYF. The V gene is TRBV7-2, the J gene TRBJ2-3, with 14 bases that match TRBD2. V trimming: 3 bases; J trimming: 5 bases; junction bases outside the gene matches: 4. The CDR3 runs 16 residues. From germline, CDR1 is SGHTA and CDR2 FQGNSA.